The T cell receptor (beta chain) under discussion was sequenced for a study of T cells in Graves' hyperthyroidism and ophthalmopathy. TCR beta CDR3 regions were amplified from RNA transcripts. The TCR CDR3 was amplified in a first-round RT-PCR using the HTBI primer set. TCRdb redid the calling of the multiplex PCR reads with MiXCR, one entry per CDR3 protein. Here the sample spans 500,000 to 650,000 distinct CDR3 sequences, 17% being singletons. This clonotype has only one observation. The CDR3 consists of 15 residues. V lost 7 bases to trimming and J lost 3 bases, with 16 bases between them. The chain is built from TRBV12-3 or TRBV12-4 and TRBJ2-1; the D call may be TRBD1 or TRBD2 (5 bases each). The origin of this receptor is a woman under 30 with Graves' ophthalmopathy. The source material was blood. The CDR3 sequence is CASTPSRDGYNEQFF. The DNA for the CDR3 is TGTGCCAGCACTCCAAGCCGGGACGGCTACAATGAGCAGTTCTTC.